This T cell receptor beta chain was identified in a study of blood T cell repertoires in COVID-19. Study-wide background: The United States, Italy and Spain were the sources of the acute and convalescent COVID-19 samples. From T cells, B-cell-depleted T cells, or PBMCs came the material, which was cDNA or gDNA.

Repertoires were generated with immunoSEQ multiplex PCR, while TCRdb's copy carries only in-frame clones and drops some. Of 130,000 to 150,000 clones in the sample, 80% are singletons; the top ten hold over 10%. The CDR3 spans 12 residues. Germline V gives CDR1 MDHEN, CDR2 SYDVKM. V lost 8 bases and J lost 4; bases outside the gene matches: 1. The J gene is TRBJ2-7, the V gene TRBV28, with 11 bases aligning to TRBD2. Sequenced input: peripheral blood. This TCR was sampled from a man in his 60s with active or convalescent COVID-19. This chain's CDR3 is CASRLAGYEQYF. The CDR3 coding sequence is TGTGCCAGCCGACTAGCGGGGTACGAGCAGTACTTC.